This is a list of T cell receptor beta chains from one sample in a study of blood T cell repertoires in COVID-19. Data came from immunoSEQ multiplex PCR; TCRdb stores just in-frame clones and leaves some out. The data show approximately 320,000 clones, with roughly 87% seen just once and 8.5% to 10% held by the top ten. The sample comprised PBMCs or T cells enriched from blood (not recorded which). Receptors originate from a woman younger than 30 who had recovered from COVID-19. CDR3s include the opening cysteine and the closing phenylalanine or tryptophan. D genes are given only for firm matches. Clone size, where shown, is once, few, many, or a class for clones that have expanded.

.	TRBV7-9	TRBJ2-7	TRBD2	CASSPSGRDEQYF	TGTGCCAGCAGCCCCAGCGGGAGGGACGAGCAGTACTTC
.	TRBV2	TRBJ1-6	.	CASSERSVNSPLHF	TGTGCCAGCAGTGAACGGAGCGTTAATTCACCCCTCCACTTT
.	TRBV6-1	TRBJ2-7	.	CASSEQGNSYEQYF	TGTGCCAGCAGTGAACAGGGAAACTCCTACGAGCAGTACTTC
.	TRBV28	TRBJ1-1	TRBD1	CASINEQGGYFF	TGTGCCAGCATCAACGAGCAGGGGGGATACTTCTTT
once	TRBV24-1	TRBJ1-1	.	CATRKTGDTEAFF	TGTGCCACCCGTAAGACAGGCGACACTGAAGCTTTCTTT
.	TRBV7-9	TRBJ1-4	TRBD1	CASSLETGGEKLFF	TGTGCCAGCAGCTTAGAGACAGGGGGTGAAAAACTGTTTTTT
.	TRBV7-3	TRBJ2-3	.	CASPGGGTADTQYF	TGTGCCAGCCCGGGCGGGGGGACAGCAGATACGCAGTATTTT
.	TRBV7-3	TRBJ2-1	TRBD2	CASSLRGLADYNEQFF	TGTGCCAGCAGCTTACGCGGACTAGCGGATTACAATGAGCAGTTCTTC
once	TRBV29-1	TRBJ2-5	TRBD1	CSARWDSQETQYF	TGCAGCGCCAGATGGGACAGTCAAGAGACCCAGTACTTC
.	TRBV6-5	TRBJ1-1	.	CASTNSGVYTSAFF	TGTGCCAGCACCAATTCCGGGGTTTATACATCGGCTTTCTTT
few	TRBV27	TRBJ2-7	TRBD1	CASGRTGSLSYEQYF	TGTGCCAGCGGAAGGACAGGGTCCCTATCCTACGAGCAGTACTTC
.	TRBV4-2	TRBJ2-1	.	CASSQDLGPHNEQFF	TGTGCCAGCAGCCAAGATTTGGGGCCCCACAATGAGCAGTTCTTC
.	TRBV5-1	TRBJ1-6	TRBD1	CASSSTGYNSPLHF	TGCGCCAGCAGCTCGACAGGGTATAATTCACCCCTCCACTTT
few	TRBV4-3	TRBJ1-3	TRBD1	CASSQDFRTGGNTIYF	TGCGCCAGCAGCCAAGATTTCCGGACAGGCGGAAACACCATATATTTT
.	TRBV4-3	TRBJ2-5	.	CASSTRGGGTQETQYF	TGCGCCAGCAGCACCCGAGGAGGAGGAACGCAAGAGACCCAGTACTTC
.	TRBV5-4	TRBJ1-4	TRBD1	CASSFQGADEKLFF	TGTGCCAGCAGCTTCCAGGGGGCGGATGAAAAACTGTTTTTT
.	TRBV19	TRBJ2-3	TRBD2	CASSIPETSGSQDTQYF	TGTGCCAGTAGTATTCCCGAAACTAGCGGGAGTCAAGATACGCAGTATTTT
once	TRBV27	TRBJ2-3	TRBD2	CASSLAWTSGGTDTQYF	TGTGCCAGCAGTCTAGCTTGGACTAGCGGAGGCACAGATACGCAGTATTTT
.	TRBV28	TRBJ2-1	TRBD2	CASSLAGLAKNEQFF	TGTGCCAGCAGTTTGGCGGGACTAGCTAAAAATGAGCAGTTCTTC
.	TRBV5-1	TRBJ2-5	.	CASSWAGQKETQYF	TGCGCCAGCAGCTGGGCGGGTCAAAAAGAGACCCAGTACTTC